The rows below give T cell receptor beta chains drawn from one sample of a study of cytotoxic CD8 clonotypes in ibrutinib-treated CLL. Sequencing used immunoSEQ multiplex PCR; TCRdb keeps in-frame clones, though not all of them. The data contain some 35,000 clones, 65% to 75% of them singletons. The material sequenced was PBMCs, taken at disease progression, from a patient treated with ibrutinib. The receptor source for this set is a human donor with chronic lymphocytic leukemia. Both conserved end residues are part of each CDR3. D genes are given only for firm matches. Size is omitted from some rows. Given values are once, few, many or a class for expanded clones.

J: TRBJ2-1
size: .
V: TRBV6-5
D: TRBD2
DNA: TGTGCCAGCACTCACTCCGGGCTAGCGGACAATGAGCAGTTCTTC
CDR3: CASTHSGLADNEQFF

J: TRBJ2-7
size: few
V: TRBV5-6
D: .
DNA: TGTGCCAGCAGCTTGGGACAGTCGGGAACCTACGAGCAGTACTTC
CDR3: CASSLGQSGTYEQYF

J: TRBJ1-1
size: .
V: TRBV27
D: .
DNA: TGTGCCAGCAGCTATAACAGGTTTTTTGGCACTGAAGCTTTCTTT
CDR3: CASSYNRFFGTEAFF

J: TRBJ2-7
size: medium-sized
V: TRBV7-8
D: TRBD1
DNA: TGTGCCAGCAACCCGACAGGGTCCCTCTACGAGCAGTACTTC
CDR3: CASNPTGSLYEQYF

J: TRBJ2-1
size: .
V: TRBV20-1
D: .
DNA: TGCAGTGCTAGAGAGGGGGGTGAGCAGTTCTTC
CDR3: CSAREGGEQFF

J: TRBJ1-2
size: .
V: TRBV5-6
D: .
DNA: TGTGCCAGCAGCTTGGCGGCAGGGGCGGATGGCTACACCTTC
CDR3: CASSLAAGADGYTF

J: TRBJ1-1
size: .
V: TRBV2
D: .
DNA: TGTGCCAGCAATAAAGAACAGGGGAACACTGAAGCTTTCTTT
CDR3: CASNKEQGNTEAFF

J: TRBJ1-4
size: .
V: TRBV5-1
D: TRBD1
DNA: TGCGCCAGCAGCACCGGGACAGTGGGAACTAATGAAAAACTGTTTTTT
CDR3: CASSTGTVGTNEKLFF

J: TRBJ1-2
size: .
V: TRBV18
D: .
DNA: TGTGCCAGCTCACCAAGAGGGGACTATGGCTACACCTTC
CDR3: CASSPRGDYGYTF

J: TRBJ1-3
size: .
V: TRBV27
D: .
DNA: TGTGCCAGCAGTTTCCCCTGGACAAGCAGCTCTGGAAACACCATATATTTT
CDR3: CASSFPWTSSSGNTIYF

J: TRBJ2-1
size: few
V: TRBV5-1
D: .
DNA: TGCGCCAGCAGCCGTGGCGGAGGGGGCGATGAGCAGTTCTTC
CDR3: CASSRGGGGDEQFF

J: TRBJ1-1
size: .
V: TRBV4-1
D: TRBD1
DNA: TGCGCCAGCAGCCATTCTCTGGGGACAGGGAGCGCTGAAGCTTTCTTT
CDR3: CASSHSLGTGSAEAFF

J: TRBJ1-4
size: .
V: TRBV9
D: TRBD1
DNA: TGTGCCAGCACCTTAGGGACAGGGGGTGAAAAACTGTTTTTT
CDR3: CASTLGTGGEKLFF

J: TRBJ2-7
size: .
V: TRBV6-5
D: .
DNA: TGTGCCAGCAGGGATAGGACCTACTACGAGCAGTACTTC
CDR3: CASRDRTYYEQYF

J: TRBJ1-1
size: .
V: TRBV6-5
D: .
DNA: TGTGCCAGCAGTTACTCGAAATACACTGAAGCTTTCTTT
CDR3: CASSYSKYTEAFF

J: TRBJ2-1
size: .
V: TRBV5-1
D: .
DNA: TGCGCCAGCAGCTTGGCGGCAGTCGGTGAGCAGTTCTTC
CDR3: CASSLAAVGEQFF

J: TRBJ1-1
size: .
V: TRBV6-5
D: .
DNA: TGTGCCAGCAGTTATAAAGTAACGAACACTGAAGCTTTCTTT
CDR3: CASSYKVTNTEAFF

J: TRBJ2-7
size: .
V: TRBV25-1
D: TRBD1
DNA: TGTGCCAGCAGCAGTGGCCCAGGGGGCGGATACTACGAGCAGTACTTC
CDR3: CASSSGPGGGYYEQYF

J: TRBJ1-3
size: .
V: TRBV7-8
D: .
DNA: TGTGCCAGCAGCTTACAGATGGACAGCCCTGCCTTTAGAAACACCATATATTTT
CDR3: CASSLQMDSPAFRNTIYF

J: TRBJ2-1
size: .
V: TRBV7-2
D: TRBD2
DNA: TGTGCCAGCAGCCGGGGACTAGCGGGAAGGGGCGAGCAGTTCTTC
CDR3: CASSRGLAGRGEQFF

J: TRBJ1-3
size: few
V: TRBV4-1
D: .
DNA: TGCGCCAGCAGCCAAGTAGGGCCCGGAAACACCATATATTTT
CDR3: CASSQVGPGNTIYF

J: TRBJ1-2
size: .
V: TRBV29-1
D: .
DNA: TGCAGCGTTGAAGACTACACCTTC
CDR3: CSVEDYTF

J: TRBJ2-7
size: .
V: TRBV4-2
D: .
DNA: TGTGCCAGCAGCCGAACCGTAGCCTACGAGCAGTACTTC
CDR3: CASSRTVAYEQYF

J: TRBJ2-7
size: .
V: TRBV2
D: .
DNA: TGTGCCAGCAGTGAATCCGACGTTCCCTACGAGCAGTACTTC
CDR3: CASSESDVPYEQYF

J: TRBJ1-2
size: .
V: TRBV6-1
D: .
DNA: TGTGCCAGCAGTGAAGCGCTCAGGGTTCGTGGCTACACCTTC
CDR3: CASSEALRVRGYTF

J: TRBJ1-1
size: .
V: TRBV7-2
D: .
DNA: TGTGCCAGCAGCTTTTCAGGGAACACTGAAGCTTTCTTT
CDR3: CASSFSGNTEAFF

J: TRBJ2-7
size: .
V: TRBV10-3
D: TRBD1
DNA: TGTGCCATCAGCTCGGGACAGGGGGCTGACGAGCAGTACTTC
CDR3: CAISSGQGADEQYF

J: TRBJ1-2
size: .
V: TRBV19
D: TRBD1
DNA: TGTGCCAGTAGTTCTACAGGGGGCGTCTATGGCTACACCTTC
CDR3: CASSSTGGVYGYTF

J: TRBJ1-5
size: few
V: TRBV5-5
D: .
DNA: TGTGCCAGCAGCTTGGCCTCAACAGCTAATCAGCCCCAGCATTTT
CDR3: CASSLASTANQPQHF

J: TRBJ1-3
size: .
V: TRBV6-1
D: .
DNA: TGTGCCAGCAGTGAAGTTTTCTCTGGAAACACCATATATTTT
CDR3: CASSEVFSGNTIYF

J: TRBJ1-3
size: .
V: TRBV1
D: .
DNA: TGCACCAGCAGCCAAGACCCCAGGGTGGGAAACACCATATATTTT
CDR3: CTSSQDPRVGNTIYF

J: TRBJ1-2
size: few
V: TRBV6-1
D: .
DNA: TGTGCCAGCACCCCATCGCCCGACAGCTACTATGGCTACACCTTC
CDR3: CASTPSPDSYYGYTF

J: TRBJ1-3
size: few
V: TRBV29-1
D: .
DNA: TGCAGCGTTGAAGATGTCGGGGCTGGAAACACCATATATTTT
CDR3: CSVEDVGAGNTIYF

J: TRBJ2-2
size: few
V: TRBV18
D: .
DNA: TGTGCCAGCTCACCGTTTGCAGGCACAAACACCGGGGAGCTGTTTTTT
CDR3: CASSPFAGTNTGELFF

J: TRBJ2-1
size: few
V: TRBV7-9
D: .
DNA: TGTGCCAGCAGCTTAGGAGGGGGAGGGGGGAATGAGCAGTTCTTC
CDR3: CASSLGGGGGNEQFF

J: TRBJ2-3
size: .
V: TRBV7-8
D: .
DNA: TGTGCCAGCAGCCTAGAGTGGGTTTACACAGATACGCAGTATTTT
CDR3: CASSLEWVYTDTQYF

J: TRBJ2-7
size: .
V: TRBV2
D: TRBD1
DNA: TGTGCCAGCCGGACAGGCCAACCCCCCTACGAGCAGTACTTC
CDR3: CASRTGQPPYEQYF

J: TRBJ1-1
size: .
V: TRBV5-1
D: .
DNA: TGCGCCAGCAGCTTTGACCCCGGAGGTGGCACTGAAGCTTTCTTT
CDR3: CASSFDPGGGTEAFF

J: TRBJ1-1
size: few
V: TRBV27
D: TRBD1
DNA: TGTGCCAGCAGTTGGCAGGGGGGTAACACTGAAGCTTTCTTT
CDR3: CASSWQGGNTEAFF

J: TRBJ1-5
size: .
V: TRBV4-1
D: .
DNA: TGCGCCAGCAGCCAGCTGGGGGCTAGTCAGCCCCAGCATTTT
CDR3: CASSQLGASQPQHF

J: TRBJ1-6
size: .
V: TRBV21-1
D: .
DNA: TGTGCCAGCAGCCCCCGGACAGGGCCAATTTCACCCCTCCACTTT
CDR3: CASSPRTGPISPLHF

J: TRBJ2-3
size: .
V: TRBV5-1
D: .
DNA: TGCGCCAGCAGCTTGCCCACAGATACGCAGTATTTT
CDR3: CASSLPTDTQYF

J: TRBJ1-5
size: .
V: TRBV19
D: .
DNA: TGTGCCAGTAGTCCCGACAGGTGGAAGCCCCAGCATTTT
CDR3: CASSPDRWKPQHF

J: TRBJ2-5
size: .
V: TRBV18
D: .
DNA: TGTGCCAGCTCACCACACAACAAGTTCGCGGACCAAGAGACCCAGTACTTC
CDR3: CASSPHNKFADQETQYF

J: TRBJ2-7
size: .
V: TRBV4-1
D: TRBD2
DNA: TGCGCCAGCAGCCCGGGACTAGGTGCCTACGAGCAGTACTTC
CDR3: CASSPGLGAYEQYF

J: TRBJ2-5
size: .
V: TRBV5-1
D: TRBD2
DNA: TGCGCCAGCAGCTTGGGAGGGACTAGCGGGGCTGAGACCCAGTACTTC
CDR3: CASSLGGTSGAETQYF

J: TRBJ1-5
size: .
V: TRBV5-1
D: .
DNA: TGCGCCAGCAGCGTCAGTCTGGATCAGCCCCAGCATTTT
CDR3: CASSVSLDQPQHF

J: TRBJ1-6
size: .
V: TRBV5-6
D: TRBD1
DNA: TGTGCCAGCACCCGGAGAGGGGGCAATAATTCACCCCTCCACTTT
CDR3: CASTRRGGNNSPLHF

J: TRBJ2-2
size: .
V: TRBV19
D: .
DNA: TGTGCCAGTAGTGGTACTCCGAACACCGGGGAGCTGTTTTTT
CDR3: CASSGTPNTGELFF

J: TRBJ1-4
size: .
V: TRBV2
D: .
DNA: TGTGCCAGCAGAGTCAGGGAGACTAATGAAAAACTGTTTTTT
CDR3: CASRVRETNEKLFF

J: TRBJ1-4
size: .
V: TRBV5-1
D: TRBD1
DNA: TGCGCCAGCAGCTTGGCGGGGGGACAGGGGTATGAAAAACTGTTTTTT
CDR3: CASSLAGGQGYEKLFF

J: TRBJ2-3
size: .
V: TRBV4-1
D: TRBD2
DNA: TGCGCCAGCAGCCGATCCGGACTAGCGGGGGGGGGCACAGATACGCAGTATTTT
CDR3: CASSRSGLAGGGTDTQYF

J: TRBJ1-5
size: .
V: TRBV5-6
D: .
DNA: TGTGCCAGCAGCGCGTGGAGCTATAGCAATCAGCCCCAGCATTTT
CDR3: CASSAWSYSNQPQHF

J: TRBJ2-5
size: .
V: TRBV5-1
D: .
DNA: TGCGCCAGCAGCTTATTCGACAGCCAAGAGACCCAGTACTTC
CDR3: CASSLFDSQETQYF

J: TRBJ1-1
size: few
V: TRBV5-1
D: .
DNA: TGCGCCAGCAGCTTGGGGCGAGGGGTTCCTGAAGCTTTCTTT
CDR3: CASSLGRGVPEAFF

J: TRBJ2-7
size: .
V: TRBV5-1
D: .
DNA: TGCGCCAGCAGGGTTTATGGGGGCGTCTACGAGCAGTACTTC
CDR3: CASRVYGGVYEQYF

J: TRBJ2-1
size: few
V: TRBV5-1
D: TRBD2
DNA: TGCGCCAGCAGCTCCTCACTAGCGGCCGAGCAGTTCTTC
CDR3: CASSSSLAAEQFF

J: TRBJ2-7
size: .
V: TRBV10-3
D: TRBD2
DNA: TGTGCCATCAGTGAGTCACTAGCGGGGGGGGCCTACGAGCAGTACTTC
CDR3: CAISESLAGGAYEQYF

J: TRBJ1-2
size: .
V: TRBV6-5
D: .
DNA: TGTGCCAGCAGTTACTCGGGAGGGGATGGCTACACCTTC
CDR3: CASSYSGGDGYTF

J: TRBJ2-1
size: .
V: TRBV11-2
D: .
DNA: TGTGCCAGCAGCTCGTTGGATGAGCAGTTCTTC
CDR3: CASSSLDEQFF